This T cell receptor (beta chain) was captured in a study of regulatory T cells in long-lasting Graves disease. The CDR3 totals 14 residues. With 7 bases clipped from V and 2 bases from J, the junction kept 3 bases outside the gene matches. Germline V lookup: CDR1 SQVTM, CDR2 ANQGSEA. This sample's time point: newly diagnosed GD, antithyroid drugs for less than 3 months. Preparation of the TCR library used RNA extracted from PBMCs. Sequencing libraries for TCR beta were prepared with iRepertoire HTBI primers and Arm-PCR of CDR3 regions. Via MiXCR, TCRdb re-called the multiplex PCR reads, giving one row per CDR3 protein. This sample has some 220,000 distinct CDR3 sequences, with roughly a fifth found just once. In this sample, this clonotype turned up many times. The sample also formed part of further work on T cells in Graves' hyperthyroidism and ophthalmopathy.

The sequencing here drew on peripheral blood mononuclear cells (PBMCs), taken at new diagnosis, from a patient treated with antithyroid drugs. The receptor was isolated from a woman aged 25 to 39 with Graves disease. The rearrangement links TRBV29-1 to TRBJ2-1; 12 bases are shared with TRBD2. CDR3 sequence: CSARTSGTYNEQFF. The CDR3 region has the DNA TGCAGCGCCCGGACTAGCGGGACCTACAATGAGCAGTTCTTC.